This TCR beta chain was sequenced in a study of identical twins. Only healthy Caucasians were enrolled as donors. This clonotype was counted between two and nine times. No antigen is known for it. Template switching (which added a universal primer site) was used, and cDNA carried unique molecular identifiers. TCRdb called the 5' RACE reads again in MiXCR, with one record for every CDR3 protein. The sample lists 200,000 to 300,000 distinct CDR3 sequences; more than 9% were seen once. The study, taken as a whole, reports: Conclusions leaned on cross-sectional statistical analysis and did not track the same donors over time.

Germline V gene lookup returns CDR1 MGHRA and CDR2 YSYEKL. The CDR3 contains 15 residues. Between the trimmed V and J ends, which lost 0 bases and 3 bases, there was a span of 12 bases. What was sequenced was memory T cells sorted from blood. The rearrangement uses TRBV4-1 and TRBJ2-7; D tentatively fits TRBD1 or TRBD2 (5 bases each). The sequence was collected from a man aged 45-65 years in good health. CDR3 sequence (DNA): TGCGCCAGCAGCCAAGAGGGGACCCCTGGCTACGAGCAGTACTTC. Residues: CASSQEGTPGYEQYF.